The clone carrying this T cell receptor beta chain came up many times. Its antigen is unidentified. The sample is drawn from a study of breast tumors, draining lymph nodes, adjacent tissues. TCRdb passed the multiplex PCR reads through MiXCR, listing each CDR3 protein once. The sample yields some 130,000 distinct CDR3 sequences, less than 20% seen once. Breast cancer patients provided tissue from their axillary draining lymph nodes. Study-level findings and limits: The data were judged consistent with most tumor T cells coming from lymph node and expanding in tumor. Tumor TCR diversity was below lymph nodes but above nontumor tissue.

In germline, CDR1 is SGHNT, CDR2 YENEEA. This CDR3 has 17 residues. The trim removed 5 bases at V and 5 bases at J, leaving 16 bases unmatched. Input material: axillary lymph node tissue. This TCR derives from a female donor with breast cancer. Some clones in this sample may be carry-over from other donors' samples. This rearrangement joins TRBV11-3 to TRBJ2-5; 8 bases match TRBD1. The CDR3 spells CASSPGEMTGAEETQYF. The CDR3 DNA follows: TGTGCCAGCAGCCCGGGAGAGATGACAGGGGCGGAGGAGACCCAGTACTTC.